These 12 T cell receptor beta chains were all obtained from the same sample, sequenced in a study of T cells in Graves' hyperthyroidism and ophthalmopathy. TCR beta CDR3 regions were amplified from RNA. Using the HTBI primer set, a first-round RT-PCR was run on the TCR CDR3. One entry per CDR3 protein, called by TCRdb with MiXCR from the multiplex PCR reads. The sample has almost 500,000 distinct CDR3 sequences; about 20% are singletons. The sequencing input was blood. Receptors originate from a woman in her sixties or seventies with Graves' ophthalmopathy.

About this clonotype itself: A much larger clone is a single base away; this may be a read error. The rearrangement joins TRBV7-9 to TRBJ2-1; 8 nucleotides match TRBD1. This CDR3 region has 13 residues. V shed 10 bases and J 7 bases; nucleotides not matched to a gene: 9. In germline, CDR1 is SEHNR, CDR2 FQNEAQ (reference sequence). CDR3 amino acids: CAISGTGSNEQFF. In DNA form, the CDR3 reads TGTGCCATCTCCGGGACAGGCTCTAATGAGCAGTTCTTC.

The table lists this clonotype with a few counts. This chain uses TRBV12-5 with TRBJ2-7, with D possibly TRBD2 on 5 matching bases. The germline CDR1 and CDR2 sequences are LGHNT and FRNRAP. V lost 5 bases and J 2 bases, leaving 10 bases between the germline ends. The CDR3 runs 13 residues. CDR3 sequence: CASGEGPPYEQYF. The DNA for the CDR3 is TGTGCTAGTGGTGAGGGCCCGCCCTACGAGCAGTACTTC.

This clonotype has just a few counts. The V and J genes are TRBV12-5 and TRBJ2-7; TRBD2 matches 9 bases. Germline values: CDR1 LGHNT, CDR2 FRNRAP. The V gene end was trimmed by 6 bases and the J gene end by 2 bases; junction bases not matched to a gene: 5. The CDR3 consists of 14 residues. The CDR3 DNA reads TGTGCTAGTGGACTCAGGACTAGCGCCTACGAGCAGTACTTC. It yields the protein CASGLRTSAYEQYF.

CDR3 sequence (DNA): TGTGCCAGCAGCCTCCCGGGAACAGAGACCCAGTACTTC. This encodes CASSLPGTETQYF. This chain connects TRBV3-1 to TRBJ2-5, with D tentatively TRBD2 (5 bases). Germline CDR1 reads LGHDT; CDR2 reads YNNKEL (reference sequence). Trimming removed 4 bases from V and 4 bases from J, with 10 bases in between. The CDR3 totals 13 residues.

This clonotype has more than one count but fewer than ten. The chain is built from TRBV6-1 and TRBJ2-2, with D possibly being TRBD1 (6 bases). The CDR3 totals 13 residues. Trimming removed 6 bases at V and 1 base at J, with 6 bases between. Looked up from germline, CDR1 is MNHNS and CDR2 is SASEGT. CDR3: CASRQGNTGELFF. In nucleotides, the CDR3 is TGTGCCAGCAGACAGGGGAACACCGGGGAGCTGTTTTTT.

Details on this clonotype: The junction and the germline gene differ at one end; a read error may be behind it. The CDR3 sequence is CASCLGPSGSTDTQYF. Written as DNA, the CDR3 is TGCGCCAGCTGCTTGGGGCCTAGCGGGAGTACAGATACGCAGTATTTT. This chain joins TRBV5-1 and TRBJ2-3; TRBD2 agrees at 10 bases. The CDR3 totals 16 residues. Germline lookup yields CDR1 SGHRS and CDR2 YFSETQ.

The chain couples TRBV13 to TRBJ2-3; D perhaps matches TRBD2 (5 bases). The CDR3 is 16 residues long. Germline V gene lookup returns CDR1 PRHDT and CDR2 FYEKMQ (reference sequence). V shed 2 bases and J shed 1 base, with 13 bases lying between them. CDR3 sequence (DNA): TGTGCCAGCAGCTTACCCGAGCTGGGAGGCACAGATACGCAGTATTTT. Its translation is CASSLPELGGTDTQYF.

The chain links TRBV30 to TRBJ2-7, with D hard to call. This CDR3 has 12 amino acids. Germline CDR1 is GTSNPN and CDR2 is SVGIG (reference sequence). V lost 0 bases and J lost 4, with 7 bases in between. CDR3 amino acids: CAWSVFGYEQYF. The CDR3, as DNA: TGTGCCTGGAGTGTGTTTGGGTACGAGCAGTACTTC.

This clonotype was observed once. The chain carries TRBV6-1 and TRBJ2-7, with D perhaps matching TRBD2 (5 bases). CDR3 length: 16 amino acids. Germline values: CDR1 MNHNS, CDR2 SASEGT. V lost 7 bases, J lost 1 base, and 20 bases lay in between. The CDR3 region is CASKNLGPADSYEQYF. In DNA form, the CDR3 reads TGTGCCAGCAAAAACCTCGGACCAGCGGATTCCTACGAGCAGTACTTC.

In DNA, the CDR3 is TGTGCCAGGGGAATTCGACAGAACCAAGAGACCCAGTACTTC. It specifies CARGIRQNQETQYF. V gene TRBV6-1 combines with J gene TRBJ2-5, with D possibly TRBD1 on 5 matching bases. This CDR3 spans 14 amino acids. Trimming left V 9 bases short and J 0 bases short, with 14 bases between. Germline CDR1 MNHNS, CDR2 SASEGT.

The chain has TRBV20-1 and TRBJ2-1; TRBD2 matches 11 bases. Germline lookup yields CDR1 DFQATT and CDR2 SNEGSKA (reference sequence). The CDR3 sequence is 14 residues long. The CDR3 region has the DNA TGCAGCCTCAATAGCGGGAGGGCGGGTAATGAGCAGTTCTTC. Its protein is CSLNSGRAGNEQFF.

This rearrangement joins TRBV7-9 to TRBJ2-1, with a tentative D call TRBD2 (6 bases). The CDR3 runs to 15 residues. Germline loops: CDR1 SEHNR, CDR2 FQNEAQ (reference sequence). Trimming removed 2 bases at V and 6 bases at J, with 14 bases between. DNA for the CDR3: TGTGCCAGCAGCTTATTTGGCGGGACTGGCAATGAGCAGTTCTTC. It specifies CASSLFGGTGNEQFF.